The 3 T cell receptor beta chains listed next were all sequenced from one sample in a study of blood T cell repertoires in COVID-19. Profiling relied on immunoSEQ multiplex PCR, and the TCRdb table lists in-frame clones only, not all of them. This table holds about 280,000 clones, around 85% found once. Sequenced sample: peripheral blood. The receptors were sampled from a man aged 45-65 years with active or convalescent COVID-19.

This chain joins TRBV5-1 and TRBJ2-3, with unresolved D. CDR3 length: 15 amino acids. Germline values: CDR1 SGHRS, CDR2 YFSETQ. The V end was cut by 2 bases, the J end by 1 base, with 11 bases between. The CDR3, as DNA: TGCGCCAGCAGCTTCTCCAGCGTGGGCACAGATACGCAGTATTTT. This sequence encodes CASSFSSVGTDTQYF.

The V gene is TRBV19, the J gene TRBJ1-2; possible D gene TRBD1, 6 bases. This CDR3 has 15 amino acids. Germline CDR1 reads LNHDA; CDR2 reads SQIVND (reference sequence). The germline V and J ends were trimmed by 6 bases and 0 bases, with 14 bases remaining between them. CDR3 bases: TGTGCCAGTAGCGCCTCCCGGACAGCTAACTATGGCTACACCTTC. Translated, it gives CASSASRTANYGYTF.

The rearrangement uses TRBV18 and TRBJ2-7; TRBD2 agrees at 10 bases. This CDR3 is 15 amino acids long. J lost 6 bases, V lost 5 bases, and 10 bases had no gene match. The germline CDR1 and CDR2 sequences are KGHSH and LQKENI. The CDR3 sequence: CASSALAGDVSEQYF. The CDR3, as DNA: TGTGCCAGCTCAGCCCTAGCGGGAGATGTCTCCGAGCAGTACTTC. Full variable domain (outside the CDR3, taken from reference TRBV18 and TRBJ2-7): NAGVMQNPRHLVRRRGQEARLRCSPMKGHSHVYWYRQLPEEGLKFMVYLQKENIIDESGMPKERFSAEFPKEGPSILRIQQVVRGDSAAYFCASSALAGDVSEQYFGPGTRLTVT.